This T cell receptor beta chain stems from a study of CD8 T cells in ankylosing spondylitis. MiXCR, applied by TCRdb to the 5' RACE reads, yields one record per CDR3 protein. The sample holds just over 350,000 distinct CDR3 sequences, 20% to 25% seen once. This clonotype was recorded a few times. The source material was blood, either unsorted or a sorted T cell fraction (not recorded which). This sequence was found in a male donor with ankylosing spondylitis or in good health (not recorded which).

The CDR3 reads CASSLYEGAGDTQYF. The CDR3 nucleotides read TGTGCCAGCAGCTTATACGAGGGGGCAGGGGATACGCAGTATTTT. The J gene is TRBJ2-3, the V gene TRBV7-8; TRBD1 matches at 7 bases. CDR3 length: 15 residues. Germline V gene data show CDR1 as SGHVS and CDR2 as FQNEAQ. V was clipped by 2 bases and J by 6 bases; unmatched bases: 8.